The present entry profiles one T cell receptor (beta chain) with its context. The antigen remains undetermined. The CDR3 length is 14 residues. The junction had 6 bases not matched to a gene; V was cut back by 5 bases and J by 1 base. CDR1 is DFQATT and CDR2 is SNEGSKA in the germline V gene (reference sequence). The treatment denotes: approximately 11-day PBMC culture with coronavirus spike peptide pools or control peptides (ViraFEST assay). It was before the COVID-19 pandemic (2011-2018) that the unexposed donor's CD4+ T cells were collected. When enough cells were available, unexposed-donor CD4+ T cells were probed with SARS-CoV-2 S/N and four cold-coronavirus spikes. An Oncomine TCR Beta short-read assay was used to sequence the DNA from cultured CD4+ T cells. TCRdb itself ran the PCR reads through MiXCR, one entry per CDR3 protein. The data show about 4,500 distinct CDR3 sequences, with roughly 65% seen just once and roughly 29% held by the top ten.

These data originate in a study of vaccination and CD4 T cells after COVID-19. The TCR sequence derives from a human donor in good health. Sequenced sample: CD4+ T cells from blood, cultured in vitro. The V and J genes are TRBV20-1 and TRBJ1-2; TRBD1 matches at 8 bases. CDR3 in amino acids: CSAREQGVNYGYTF. For the CDR3, the DNA is TGCAGTGCTCGGGAACAGGGGGTTAACTATGGCTACACCTTC.